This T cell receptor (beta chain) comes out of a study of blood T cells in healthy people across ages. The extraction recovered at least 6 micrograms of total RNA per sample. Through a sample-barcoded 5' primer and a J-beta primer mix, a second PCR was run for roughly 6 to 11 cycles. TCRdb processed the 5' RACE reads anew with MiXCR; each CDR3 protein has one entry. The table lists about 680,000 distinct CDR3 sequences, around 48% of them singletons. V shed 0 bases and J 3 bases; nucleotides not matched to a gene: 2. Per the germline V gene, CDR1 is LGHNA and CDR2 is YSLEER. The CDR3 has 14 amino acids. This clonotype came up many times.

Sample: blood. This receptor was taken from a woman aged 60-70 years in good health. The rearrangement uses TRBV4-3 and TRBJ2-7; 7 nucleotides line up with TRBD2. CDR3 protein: CASSQDGRSYEQYF. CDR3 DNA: TGCGCCAGCAGCCAAGACGGGAGGAGCTACGAGCAGTACTTC.